These T cell receptor beta chains were read from a single sample in a study of cytomegalovirus exposure and HLA in healthy donors. Sequenced by immunoSEQ multiplex PCR; TCRdb stores in-frame clones only, minus some. The data show fewer than 100,000 clones, with around 77% seen just once and over 3% held by the top ten. Sequencing used PBMCs. These TCRs come from a man between 35 and 55 years old in good health and CMV-seronegative. Both conserved end residues are part of each CDR3. A D gene is named only where the DNA matches it firmly.

>TRBD1|TRBV4-1
CASSTGGQGSHEQFF
>TRBD2|TRBV18
CASSPSGSVWTGELFF
>.|TRBV7-9
CASSQDTMNTEAFF
>TRBD1|TRBV5-1
CASSLEDRGGTGELFF
>TRBD1|TRBV2
CASTPNRGANYGYTF
>TRBD2|TRBV28
CASSFLRGVFSYEQYF
>.|TRBV7-3
CASSPHLQGSSYNEQFF
>TRBD1|TRBV4-2
CASSQTGDRGRQPQHF
>TRBD1|TRBV4-1
CASSQEPGQGFREQYF
>TRBD2|TRBV27
CASTKGGGTDTQYF
>.|TRBV19
CASSGTLVSSYEQYF
>.|TRBV21-1
CASSKTRERGNQPQHF
>TRBD1|TRBV5-6
CASSKEGTASYEQYF
>.|TRBV20-1
CSRYTNNEQFF
>.|TRBV27
CASSDRYYEQYF
>.|TRBV5-1
CASQPGDALSYEQYF
>.|TRBV7-9
CASSLDFSGETQYF
>.|TRBV11-2
CASSWGVWNEQFF